This T cell receptor beta chain was captured in a study of a mutant IDH1 vaccine in newly diagnosed glioma. About the research overall: Patients received vaccination from 4-6 weeks after radiotherapy alone, or with temozolomide cycles. Pretreatment consisted of radiotherapy, temozolomide, or both, with most receiving both. Findings and limits, study-wide: Any relationship between pseudoprogression and changes in top peripheral T cell clonotypes seemed absent.

Documented time point: week 23, last vaccination. Topical imiquimod accompanied each vaccine dose, which consisted of 300 ug of mutant IDH1 20-mer peptide. Concerning this clone: No antigen is known for it.

CDR1 and CDR2 (germline): MNHNS, SASEGT. The V end lost 10 bases, the J end lost 5 bases, and 20 bases lay between the germline ends. The CDR3 runs to 14 residues. Sequencing used immunoSEQ multiplex PCR; TCRdb keeps in-frame clones, though not all of them. The table records approximately 28,000 clones, approximately 80% of them present only once. Here the sequenced sample was PBMCs, taken from a glioma patient whose treatment included an IDH1 peptide vaccine. The chain has TRBV6-1 and TRBJ1-1; weak D call: TRBD1 (5 bases). This TCR was sampled from a woman between 18 and 29 years old with glioma. CDR3 nucleotide sequence: TGTGCCACGCTGTCCGGCGGACGGGGGACTGAAGCTTTCTTT. Its translation is CATLSGGRGTEAFF.